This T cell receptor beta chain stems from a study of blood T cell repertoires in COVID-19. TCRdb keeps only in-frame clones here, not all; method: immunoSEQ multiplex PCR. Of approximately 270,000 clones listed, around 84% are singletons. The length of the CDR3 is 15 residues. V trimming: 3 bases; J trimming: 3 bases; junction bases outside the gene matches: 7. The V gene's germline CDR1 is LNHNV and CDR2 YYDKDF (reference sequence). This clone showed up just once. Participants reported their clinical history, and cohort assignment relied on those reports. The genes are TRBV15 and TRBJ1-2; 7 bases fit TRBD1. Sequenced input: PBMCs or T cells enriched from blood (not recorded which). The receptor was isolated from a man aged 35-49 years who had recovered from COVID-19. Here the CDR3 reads CATSSSLTGHYGYTF. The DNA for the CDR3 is TGTGCCACCAGCAGTTCTTTGACAGGGCACTATGGCTACACCTTC.